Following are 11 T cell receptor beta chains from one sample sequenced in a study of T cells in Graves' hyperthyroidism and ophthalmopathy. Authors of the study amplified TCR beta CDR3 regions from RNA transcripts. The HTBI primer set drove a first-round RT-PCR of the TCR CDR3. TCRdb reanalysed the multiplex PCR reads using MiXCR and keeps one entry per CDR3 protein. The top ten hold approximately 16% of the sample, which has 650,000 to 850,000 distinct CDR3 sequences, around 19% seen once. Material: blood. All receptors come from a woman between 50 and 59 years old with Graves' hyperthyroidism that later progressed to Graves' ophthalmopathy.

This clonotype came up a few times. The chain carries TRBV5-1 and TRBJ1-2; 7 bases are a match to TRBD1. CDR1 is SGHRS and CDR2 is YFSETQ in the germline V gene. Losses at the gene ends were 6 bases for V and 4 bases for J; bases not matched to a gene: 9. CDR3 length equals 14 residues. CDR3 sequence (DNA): TGCGCCAGCACCGAGTTGGGACAGAGCTATGGCTACACCTTC. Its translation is CASTELGQSYGYTF.

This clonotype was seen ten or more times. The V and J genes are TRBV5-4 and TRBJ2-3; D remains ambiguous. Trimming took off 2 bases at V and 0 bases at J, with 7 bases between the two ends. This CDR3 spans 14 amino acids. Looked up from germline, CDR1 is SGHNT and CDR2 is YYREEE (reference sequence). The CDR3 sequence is CASSLAGSTDTQYF. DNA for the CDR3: TGTGCCAGCAGCTTAGCCGGGAGCACAGATACGCAGTATTTT.

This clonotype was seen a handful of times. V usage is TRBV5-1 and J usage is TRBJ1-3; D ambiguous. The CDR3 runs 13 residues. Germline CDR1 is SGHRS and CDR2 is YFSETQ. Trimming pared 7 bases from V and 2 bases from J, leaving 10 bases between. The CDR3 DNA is TGCGCCAGCGCCCCAATAACTGGAAACACCATATATTTT. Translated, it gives CASAPITGNTIYF.

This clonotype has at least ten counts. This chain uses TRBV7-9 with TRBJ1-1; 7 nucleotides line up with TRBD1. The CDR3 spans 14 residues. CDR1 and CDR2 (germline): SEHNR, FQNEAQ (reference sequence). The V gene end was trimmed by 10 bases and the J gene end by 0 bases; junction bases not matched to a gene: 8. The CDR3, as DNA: TGTGCCACCCACCGGGGACAGATGAACACTGAAGCTTTCTTT. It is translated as CATHRGQMNTEAFF.

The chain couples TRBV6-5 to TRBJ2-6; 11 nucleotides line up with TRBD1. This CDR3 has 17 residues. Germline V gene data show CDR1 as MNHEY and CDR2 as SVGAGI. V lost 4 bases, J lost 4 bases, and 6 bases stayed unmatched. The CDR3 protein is CASSWDRGAGGANVLTF. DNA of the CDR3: TGTGCCAGCAGTTGGGACAGGGGGGCGGGAGGGGCCAACGTCCTGACTTTC.

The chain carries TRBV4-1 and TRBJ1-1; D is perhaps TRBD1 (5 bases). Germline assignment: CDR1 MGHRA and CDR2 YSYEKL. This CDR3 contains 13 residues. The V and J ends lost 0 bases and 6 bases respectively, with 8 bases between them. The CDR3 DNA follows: TGCGCCAGCAGCCAAGAAAGACAGTCTGAAGCTTTCTTT. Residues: CASSQERQSEAFF.

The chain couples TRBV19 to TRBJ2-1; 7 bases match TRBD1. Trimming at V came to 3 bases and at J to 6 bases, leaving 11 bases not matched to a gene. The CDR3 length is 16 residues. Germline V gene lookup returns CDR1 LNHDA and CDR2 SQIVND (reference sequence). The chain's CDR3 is CASSIPKTGWVNEQFF. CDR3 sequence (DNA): TGTGCCAGTAGTATCCCAAAGACAGGGTGGGTCAATGAGCAGTTCTTC.

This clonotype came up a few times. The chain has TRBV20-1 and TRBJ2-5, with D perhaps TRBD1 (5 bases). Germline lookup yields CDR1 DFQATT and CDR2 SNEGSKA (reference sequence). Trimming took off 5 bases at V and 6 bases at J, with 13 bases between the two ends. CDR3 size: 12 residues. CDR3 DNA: TGCAGTGCTCTGGACACGGCGAAGACCCAGTACTTC. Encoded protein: CSALDTAKTQYF.

CDR3 residues: CASSLTPGTYGSPLHF. The CDR3 DNA reads as TGCGCCAGCAGCTTGACACCCGGGACATACGGTTCACCCCTCCACTTT. This chain joins TRBV5-1 and TRBJ1-6, with a possible D match to TRBD1 (6 bases). The CDR3 consists of 16 residues. Germline CDR1 is SGHRS and CDR2 is YFSETQ. V was trimmed by 1 base and J by 9 bases, leaving 17 bases between them. The full variable domain, its missing parts supplied by reference TRBV5-1 and TRBJ1-6, is KAGVTQTPRYLIKTRGQQVTLSCSPISGHRSVSWYQQTPGQGLQFLFEYFSETQRNKGNFPGRFSGRQFSNSRSEMNVSTLELGDSALYLCASSLTPGTYGSPLHFGNGTRLTVT.

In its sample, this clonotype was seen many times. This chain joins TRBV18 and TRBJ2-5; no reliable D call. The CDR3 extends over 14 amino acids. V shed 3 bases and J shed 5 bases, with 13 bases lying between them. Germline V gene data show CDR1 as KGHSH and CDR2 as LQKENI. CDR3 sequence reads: CASSPLLELETQYF. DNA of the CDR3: TGTGCCAGCTCACCCCTTTTGGAGTTGGAGACCCAGTACTTC.

The CDR3 here is CASSLVGGGHNYEQYF. The CDR3 region has the DNA TGTGCCAGCAGCTTAGTAGGCGGCGGACACAACTACGAGCAGTACTTC. The chain links TRBV7-9 to TRBJ2-7; D perhaps matches TRBD1 (5 bases). Germline CDR1 reads SEHNR; CDR2 reads FQNEAQ (reference sequence). Trimming pared 1 base from V and 3 bases from J, leaving 16 bases between. The CDR3 loop spans 16 amino acids.